This T cell receptor (beta chain) was observed in a study of tumor-infiltrating lymphocytes in localized non-small cell lung cancer. Study-level information: The cohort mixed smokers and never-smokers, several histologies, and some post-neoadjuvant-chemotherapy samples. Resected tumor was paired with non-adjacent uninvolved lung from the same patient.

Turning to this clone: No antigen is known for it.

Study-level findings and limits: Technical variation could not be separated from intratumor heterogeneity here. No T-cell fraction difference was seen between IM1 and IM2 tumors.

Germline CDR1 and CDR2: LNHDA and SQIVND (reference sequence). This CDR3 has 18 amino acids. The ends were cut back, 5 bases at V and 4 bases at J, with 26 bases in the middle. Here immunoSEQ multiplex PCR was the method, and the copy in TCRdb shows in-frame clones only, minus some. The repertoire holds around 15,000 clones, with around 84% as singletons. The sequence derives from a human donor with non-small cell lung cancer. The genes are TRBV19 and TRBJ1-2; D perhaps matches TRBD1 (5 bases). Sample: uninvolved lung tissue not adjacent to the tumor. The DNA of the CDR3 is TGTGCCAGTAGTTTTCCTGGGCAGGGTTCTTTTCTTCCCTATGGCTACACCTTC. Residues: CASSFPGQGSFLPYGYTF.